The text below deals with one TCR beta chain. Its target is unknown. The ends lost 7 bases at V and 7 bases at J; junction bases unmatched: 6. Looked up from germline, CDR1 is SNHLY and CDR2 is FYNNEI. The CDR3 spans 13 residues. Treatment here: oral pan-JAK inhibitor, 5-10 mg twice daily. Extraction of RNA preceded its reverse transcription into cDNA, which served as the sequencing template. The protocol was immunoSEQ multiplex PCR, while the TCRdb copy is restricted to in-frame clones and leaves out a portion. The table shows 150,000 to 200,000 clones, with around three fifths occurring only once. The data were obtained in a study of CD8+ T cells in alopecia areata. Findings and limits, study-wide: Numerous expanded lesional clones remained in scalp and blood during tofacitinib.

This receptor was taken from a human donor with alopecia areata. Material: CD4+ T cells sorted from blood, obtained at week 24, from a patient treated with tofacitinib. V usage is TRBV2 and J usage is TRBJ2-7; 11 nucleotides align to TRBD2. CDR3 sequence reads: CASNSGGASEQYF. CDR3 bases: TGTGCCAGCAATAGCGGGGGGGCGTCGGAGCAGTACTTC.